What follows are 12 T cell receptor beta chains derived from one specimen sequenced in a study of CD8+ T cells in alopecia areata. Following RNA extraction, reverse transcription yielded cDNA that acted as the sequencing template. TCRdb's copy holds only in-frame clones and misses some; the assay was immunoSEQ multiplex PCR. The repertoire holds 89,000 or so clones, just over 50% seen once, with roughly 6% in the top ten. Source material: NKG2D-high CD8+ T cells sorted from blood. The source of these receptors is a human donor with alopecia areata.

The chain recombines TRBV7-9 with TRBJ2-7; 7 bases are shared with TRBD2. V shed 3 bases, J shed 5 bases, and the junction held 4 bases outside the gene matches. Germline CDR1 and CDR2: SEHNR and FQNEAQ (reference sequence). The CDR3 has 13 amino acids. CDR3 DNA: TGTGCCAGCAGCTTCGGGGGGTCCCACGAGCAGTACTTC. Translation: CASSFGGSHEQYF.

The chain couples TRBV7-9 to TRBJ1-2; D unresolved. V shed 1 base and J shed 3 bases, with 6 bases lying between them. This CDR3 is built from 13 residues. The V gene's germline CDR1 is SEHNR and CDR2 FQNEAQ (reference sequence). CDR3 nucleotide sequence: TGTGCCAGCAGCTTAGATCAGGACTATGGCTACACCTTC. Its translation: CASSLDQDYGYTF.

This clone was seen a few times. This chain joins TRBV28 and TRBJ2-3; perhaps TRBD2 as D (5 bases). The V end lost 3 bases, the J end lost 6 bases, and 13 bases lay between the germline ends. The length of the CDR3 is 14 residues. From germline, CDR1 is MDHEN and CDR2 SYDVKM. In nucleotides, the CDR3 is TGTGCCAGCAGTTTTGTTTCTAGCCCCGATACGCAGTATTTT. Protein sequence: CASSFVSSPDTQYF.

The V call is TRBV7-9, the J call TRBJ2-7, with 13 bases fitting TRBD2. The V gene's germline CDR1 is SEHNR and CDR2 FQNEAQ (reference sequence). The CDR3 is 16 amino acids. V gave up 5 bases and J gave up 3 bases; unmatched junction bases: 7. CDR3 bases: TGTGCCAGCAGCGAGGGACTAGCGGGGAATTTCTACGAGCAGTACTTC. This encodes CASSEGLAGNFYEQYF.

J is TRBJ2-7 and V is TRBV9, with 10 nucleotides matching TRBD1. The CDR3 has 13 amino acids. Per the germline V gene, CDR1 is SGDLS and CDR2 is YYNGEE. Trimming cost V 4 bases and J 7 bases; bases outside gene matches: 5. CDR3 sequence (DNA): TGTGCCAGCAGCTACCGGACAGGGGGAGAGCAGTACTTC. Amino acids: CASSYRTGGEQYF.

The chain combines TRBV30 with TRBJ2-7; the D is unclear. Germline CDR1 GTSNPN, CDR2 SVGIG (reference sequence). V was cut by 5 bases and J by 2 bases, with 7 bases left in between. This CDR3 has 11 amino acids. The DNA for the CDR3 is TGTGCCTGGGCGGAAACCTACGAGCAGTACTTC. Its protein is CAWAETYEQYF. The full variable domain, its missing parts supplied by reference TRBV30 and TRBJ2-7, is SQTIHQWPATLVQPVGSPLSLECTVEGTSNPNLYWYRQAAGRGLQLLFYSVGIGQISSEVPQNLSASRPQDRQFILSSKKLLLSDSGFYLCAWAETYEQYFGPGTRLTVT.

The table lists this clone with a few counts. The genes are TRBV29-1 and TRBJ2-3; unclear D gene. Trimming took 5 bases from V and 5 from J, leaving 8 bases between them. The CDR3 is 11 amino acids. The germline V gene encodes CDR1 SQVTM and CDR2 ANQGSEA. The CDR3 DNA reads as TGCAGCGTTTCGGACGGAGATACGCAGTATTTT. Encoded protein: CSVSDGDTQYF.

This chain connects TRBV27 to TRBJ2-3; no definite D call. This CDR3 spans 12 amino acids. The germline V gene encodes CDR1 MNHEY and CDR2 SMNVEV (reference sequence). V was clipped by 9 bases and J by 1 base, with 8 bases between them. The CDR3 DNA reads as TGTGCCAGTCGTGGCGGCACAGATACGCAGTATTTT. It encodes CASRGGTDTQYF.

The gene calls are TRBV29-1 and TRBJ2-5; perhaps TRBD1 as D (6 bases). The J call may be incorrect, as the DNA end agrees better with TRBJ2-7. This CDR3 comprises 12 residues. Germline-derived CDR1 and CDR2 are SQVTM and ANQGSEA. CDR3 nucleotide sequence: TGCAGCTCTGGGGACACCCCCTACGAGCAGTACTTC. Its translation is CSSGDTPYEQYF.

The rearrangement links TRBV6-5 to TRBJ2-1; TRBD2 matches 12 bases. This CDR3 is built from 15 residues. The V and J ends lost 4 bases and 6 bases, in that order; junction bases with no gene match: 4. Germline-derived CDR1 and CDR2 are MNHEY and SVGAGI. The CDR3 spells CASSSGLAGPNEQFF. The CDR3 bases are TGTGCCAGCAGTTCCGGACTAGCGGGGCCCAATGAGCAGTTCTTC.

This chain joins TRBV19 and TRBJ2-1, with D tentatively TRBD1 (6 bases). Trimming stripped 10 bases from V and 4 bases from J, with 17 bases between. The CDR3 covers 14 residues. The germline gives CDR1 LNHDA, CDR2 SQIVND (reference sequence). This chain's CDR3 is CATSTGPSYNEQFF. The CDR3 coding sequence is TGTGCCACCTCGACAGGTCCCTCATACAATGAGCAGTTCTTC.

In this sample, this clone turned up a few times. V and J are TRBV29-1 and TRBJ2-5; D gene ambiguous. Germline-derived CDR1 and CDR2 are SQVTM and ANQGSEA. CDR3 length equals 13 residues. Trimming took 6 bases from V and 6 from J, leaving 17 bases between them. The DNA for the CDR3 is TGCAGCGTGCCGGGCTCTTCGGAAAAGACCCAGTACTTC. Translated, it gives CSVPGSSEKTQYF.